The 11 T cell receptor beta chains listed next were all sequenced from one sample in a study of Ad26.COV2.S vaccination and SARS-CoV-2 variants. Assay: immunoSEQ multiplex PCR; the TCRdb copy retains only in-frame clones and omits some. The sample yields about 410,000 clones, less than 90% seen once. Treatment defined: 15 to 20 received Ad26.COV2.S at low or high dose, single or two shots; about 5 received placebo; per-sample allocation not given. Specimen acquisition occurred on day 63 following the initial vaccine or placebo injection. Sequences were derived from peripheral blood, sampled in a trial of Ad26.COV2.S vaccine versus placebo. These receptors were obtained from a person aged 18-65 years who received the Ad26.COV2.S COVID-19 vaccine or a placebo.

V usage is TRBV9 and J usage is TRBJ1-2; 8 bases line up with TRBD1. Trimming at V came to 1 base and at J to 8 bases, leaving 10 bases not matched to a gene. Germline V CDR1 and CDR2: SGDLS, YYNGEE. The CDR3 is made up of 15 amino acids. The CDR3 DNA is TGTGCCAGCAGCGTAACCCGGCAGGGGGCGCGAGGCTACACCTTC. Its translation: CASSVTRQGARGYTF.

This sequence joins TRBV10-3 and TRBJ2-7, with a possible D match to TRBD1 (6 bases). The V gene's germline CDR1 is ENHRY and CDR2 SYGVKD. V lost 4 bases and J lost 5, with 12 bases in between. This CDR3 comprises 13 residues. CDR3 coding DNA: TGTGCCATCAGTGGGACAGTTGGGGACGAGCAGTACTTC. It codes for CAISGTVGDEQYF.

The rearrangement joins TRBV2 to TRBJ2-2, with 8 bases aligning to TRBD1. CDR3 size: 14 residues. V dropped 11 bases and J dropped 5; count of bases not matched to a gene: 10. Germline V gene sequence: CDR1 SNHLY, CDR2 FYNNEI. CDR3 DNA sequence: TGTGCCTGCCAGGGGGCGCGTGCTACCGGGGAGCTGTTTTTT. Protein product: CACQGARATGELFF.

This clone was detected a few times. This chain connects TRBV5-4 to TRBJ2-7; D not resolved. CDR1 is SGHNT and CDR2 is YYREEE in the germline V gene (reference sequence). Deletions cut 2 bases from V and 1 base from J, with 13 bases between. The CDR3 is 15 residues long. The CDR3 DNA reads TGTGCCAGCAGCTTCTATGCCTCACCTTCCTACGAGCAGTACTTC. Amino acid sequence: CASSFYASPSYEQYF.

V and J are TRBV7-9 and TRBJ2-1; no clear D. The CDR3 has 13 amino acids. The germline CDR1 and CDR2 sequences are SEHNR and FQNEAQ (reference sequence). Trimming removed 5 bases at V and 11 bases at J, with 16 bases between. The CDR3 region is CASSTPLGPQQFF. CDR3 nucleotide sequence: TGTGCCAGCAGCACCCCCCTCGGGCCGCAGCAGTTCTTC. Combining the CDR3 with reference TRBV7-9 and TRBJ2-1 gives the whole variable domain DTGVSQNPRHKITKRGQNVTFRCDPISEHNRLYWYRQTLGQGPEFLTYFQNEAQLEKSRLLSDRFSAERPKGSFSTLEIQRTEQGDSAMYLCASSTPLGPQQFFGPGTRLTVL.

This clone was found a few times. The V gene is TRBV4-1, the J gene TRBJ2-2; maybe TRBD1 (6 bases). Germline CDR1 reads MGHRA; CDR2 reads YSYEKL. Trimming took off 6 bases at V and 3 bases at J, with 14 bases between the two ends. The CDR3 sequence is 15 residues long. Here the CDR3 DNA reads TGCGCCAGCAGGCACGGCAAGGGGGACACCGGGGAGCTGTTTTTT. Its protein is CASRHGKGDTGELFF.

V and J are TRBV6-5 and TRBJ2-7; 7 nucleotides match TRBD2. J was trimmed by 6 bases and V by 8 bases; bases with no gene match: 16. The CDR3 runs to 15 residues. The germline gives CDR1 MNHEY, CDR2 SVGAGI. CDR3 coding DNA: TGTGCCAGCGGCACACCGGGACTACTACGTCGCGAGCAGTACTTC. This codes for CASGTPGLLRREQYF.

A few counts support this clone. The chain employs TRBV18 and TRBJ2-6; 7 positions match TRBD1. The CDR3 spans 19 residues. Germline values: CDR1 KGHSH, CDR2 LQKENI. Germline trimming cut 3 bases from V and 1 base from J; bases unmatched to any gene: 12. The CDR3: CASSPTAGTVSSGANVLTF. The CDR3 DNA reads TGTGCCAGCTCACCCACGGCTGGGACAGTTTCTTCTGGGGCCAACGTCCTGACTTTC. The full variable domain, with the rest looked up from reference TRBV18 and TRBJ2-6, is NAGVMQNPRHLVRRRGQEARLRCSPMKGHSHVYWYRQLPEEGLKFMVYLQKENIIDESGMPKERFSAEFPKEGPSILRIQQVVRGDSAAYFCASSPTAGTVSSGANVLTFGAGSRLTVL.

This clone came up once. The V and J genes are TRBV3-1 (or the pseudogene TRBV3-2) and TRBJ1-6; 8 bases map to TRBD1. The CDR3 is made up of 16 amino acids. V gave up 4 bases and J gave up 6 bases; unmatched junction bases: 8. CDR1 and CDR2 from the germline V gene are LGHDT and YNNKEL (reference sequence). CDR3 residues: CASSRGTGGFNSPLHF. In DNA, the CDR3 is TGTGCCAGCAGCCGAGGAACAGGGGGTTTTAATTCACCCCTCCACTTT.

This chain uses TRBV9 with TRBJ1-5, with D maybe TRBD1 (5 bases). This CDR3 spans 14 amino acids. V was pared by 3 bases and J by 2 bases, with 9 bases between. CDR1 is SGDLS, CDR2 YYNGEE, per germline. The chain's CDR3 is CASSGGDRNQPQHF. CDR3 bases: TGTGCCAGCAGCGGGGGGGACCGCAATCAGCCCCAGCATTTT.

The V call is TRBV5-1, the J call TRBJ1-4; 7 positions agree with TRBD1. The CDR3 runs to 14 residues. Germline V gives CDR1 SGHRS, CDR2 YFSETQ. V gave up 1 base and J gave up 6 bases; unmatched junction bases: 3. Here the CDR3 reads CASSLSRGDEKLFF. CDR3 DNA sequence: TGCGCCAGCAGCTTGTCCAGGGGGGATGAAAAACTGTTTTTT.